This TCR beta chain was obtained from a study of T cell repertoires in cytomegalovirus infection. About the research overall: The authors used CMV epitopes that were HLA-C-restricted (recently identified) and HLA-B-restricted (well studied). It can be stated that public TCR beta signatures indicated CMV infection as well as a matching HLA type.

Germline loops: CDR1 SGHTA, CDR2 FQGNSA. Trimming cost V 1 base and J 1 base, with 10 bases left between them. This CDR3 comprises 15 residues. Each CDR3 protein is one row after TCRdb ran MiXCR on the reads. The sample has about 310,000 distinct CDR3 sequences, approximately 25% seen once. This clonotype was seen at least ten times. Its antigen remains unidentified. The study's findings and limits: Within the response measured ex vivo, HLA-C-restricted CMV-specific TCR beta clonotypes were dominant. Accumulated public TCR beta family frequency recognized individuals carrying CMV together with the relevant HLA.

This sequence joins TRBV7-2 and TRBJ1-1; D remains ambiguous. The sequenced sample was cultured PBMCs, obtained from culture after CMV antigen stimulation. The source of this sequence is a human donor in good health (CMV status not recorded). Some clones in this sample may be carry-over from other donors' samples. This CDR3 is CASSLERRPNTEAFF. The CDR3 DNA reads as TGTGCCAGCAGCTTAGAACGGCGGCCGAACACTGAAGCTTTCTTT.